This TCR beta chain originates from a study of tumor and adjacent non-tumor tissue in lung cancer. Background on the study: The cohort had around twelve adenocarcinoma, a couple of squamous cell and 1 small cell patients. General study results and limits: Tumor tissue had significantly higher TCR diversity than normal lung. Top 100 clones took a larger repertoire share in normal lung.

The CDR3 has 14 residues. Germline CDR1 is SGHNT and CDR2 is YYREEE (reference sequence). RNA was extracted from bulk tissue without any cell sorting. About this clonotype itself: As yet, its antigen is unknown. One end of the junction is discordant with germline, which a read error may explain.

TCRbeta libraries were built with three rounds of nested PCR, modified from ARM-PCR. In TCRdb, the multiplex PCR reads were re-called with MiXCR into one record per CDR3 protein. Of roughly 93,000 distinct CDR3 sequences listed, 67% are singletons. This TCR derives from a man between 60 and 75 years old with non-small cell lung cancer. The chain has TRBV5-4 and TRBJ2-7; D gene uncertain. The sequencing input was lung tumor tissue. The CDR3 nucleotides read TGTGTCAGCAGCGAGGCCGGGTGGGAAGGCGAGCAGTACTTC. The encoded protein is CVSSEAGWEGEQYF.